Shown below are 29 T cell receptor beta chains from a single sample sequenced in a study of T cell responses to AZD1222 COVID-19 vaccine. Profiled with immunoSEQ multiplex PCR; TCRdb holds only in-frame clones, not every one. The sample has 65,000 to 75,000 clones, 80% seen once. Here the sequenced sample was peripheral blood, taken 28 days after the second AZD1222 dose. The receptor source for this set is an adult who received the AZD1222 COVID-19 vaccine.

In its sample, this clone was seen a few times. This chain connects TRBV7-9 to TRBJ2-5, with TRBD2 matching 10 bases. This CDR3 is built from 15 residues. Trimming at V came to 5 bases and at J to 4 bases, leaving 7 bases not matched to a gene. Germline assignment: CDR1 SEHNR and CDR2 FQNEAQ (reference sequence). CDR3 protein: CASSPPGTSVETQYF. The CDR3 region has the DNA TGTGCCAGCAGCCCGCCCGGGACTAGCGTAGAGACCCAGTACTTC.

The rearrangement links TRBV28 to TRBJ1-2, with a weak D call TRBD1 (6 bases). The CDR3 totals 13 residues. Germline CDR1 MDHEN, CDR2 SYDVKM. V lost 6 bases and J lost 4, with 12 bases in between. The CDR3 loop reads CASSRGQSYGYTF. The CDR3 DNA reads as TGTGCCAGCAGCCGAGGACAGTCCTATGGCTACACCTTC.

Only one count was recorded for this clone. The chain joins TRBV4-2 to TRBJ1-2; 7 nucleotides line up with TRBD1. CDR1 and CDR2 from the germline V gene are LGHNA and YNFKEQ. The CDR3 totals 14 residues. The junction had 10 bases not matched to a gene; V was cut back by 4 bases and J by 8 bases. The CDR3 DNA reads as TGTGCCAGCAGCCCAGGGGACAGCCGAGACGGCTACACCTTC. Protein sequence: CASSPGDSRDGYTF.

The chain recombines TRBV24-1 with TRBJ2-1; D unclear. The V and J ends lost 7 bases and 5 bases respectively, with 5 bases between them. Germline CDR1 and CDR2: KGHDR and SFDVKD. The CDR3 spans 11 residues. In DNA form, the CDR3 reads TGTGCCACCAGGAAGAACAATGAGCAGTTCTTC. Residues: CATRKNNEQFF.

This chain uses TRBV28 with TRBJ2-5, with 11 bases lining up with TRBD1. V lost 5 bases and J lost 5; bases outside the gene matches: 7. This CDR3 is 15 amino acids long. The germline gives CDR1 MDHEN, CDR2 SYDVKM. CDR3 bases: TGTGCCAGCAGTCACTCGGACAGGGGGCAGGAGACCCAGTACTTC. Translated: CASSHSDRGQETQYF.

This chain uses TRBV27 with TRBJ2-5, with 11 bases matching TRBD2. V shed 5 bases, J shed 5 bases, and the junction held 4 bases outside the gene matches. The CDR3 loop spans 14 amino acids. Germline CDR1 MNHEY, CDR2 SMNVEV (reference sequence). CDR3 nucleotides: TGTGCCAGCAGTGCGACTAGCGGGACTGAGACCCAGTACTTC. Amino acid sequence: CASSATSGTETQYF.

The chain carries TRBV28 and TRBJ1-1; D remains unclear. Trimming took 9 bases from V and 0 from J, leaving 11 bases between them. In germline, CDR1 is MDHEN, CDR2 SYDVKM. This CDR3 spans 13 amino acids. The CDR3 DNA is TGTGCCAGTACCAGGCAGCTGAACACTGAAGCTTTCTTT. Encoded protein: CASTRQLNTEAFF.

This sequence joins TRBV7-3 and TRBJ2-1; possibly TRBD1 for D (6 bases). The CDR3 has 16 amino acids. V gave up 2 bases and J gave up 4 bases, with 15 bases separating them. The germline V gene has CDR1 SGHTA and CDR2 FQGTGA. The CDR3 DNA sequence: TGTGCCAGCAGCTTAGATGGGACAAGAATTTACAATGAGCAGTTCTTC. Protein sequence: CASSLDGTRIYNEQFF.

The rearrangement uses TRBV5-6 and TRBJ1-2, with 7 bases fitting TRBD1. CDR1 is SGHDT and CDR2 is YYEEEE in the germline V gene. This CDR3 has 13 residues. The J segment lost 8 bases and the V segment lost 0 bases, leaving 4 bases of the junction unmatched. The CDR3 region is CASSLGQGGGYTF. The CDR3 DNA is TGTGCCAGCAGCTTGGGCCAGGGGGGCGGCTACACCTTC.

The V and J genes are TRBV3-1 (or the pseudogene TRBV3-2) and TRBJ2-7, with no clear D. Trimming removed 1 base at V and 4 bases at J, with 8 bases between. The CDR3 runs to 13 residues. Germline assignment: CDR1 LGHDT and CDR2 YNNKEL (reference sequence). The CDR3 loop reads CASSQGVRYEQYF. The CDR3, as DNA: TGTGCCAGCAGCCAAGGGGTTAGATACGAGCAGTACTTC.

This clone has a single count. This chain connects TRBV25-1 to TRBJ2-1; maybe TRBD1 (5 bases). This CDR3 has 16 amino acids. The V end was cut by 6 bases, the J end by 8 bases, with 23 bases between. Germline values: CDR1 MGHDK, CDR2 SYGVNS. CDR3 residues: CASSNGRASKLYEQFF. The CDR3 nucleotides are TGTGCCAGCAGCAACGGCAGGGCCTCTAAGTTATATGAGCAGTTCTTC.

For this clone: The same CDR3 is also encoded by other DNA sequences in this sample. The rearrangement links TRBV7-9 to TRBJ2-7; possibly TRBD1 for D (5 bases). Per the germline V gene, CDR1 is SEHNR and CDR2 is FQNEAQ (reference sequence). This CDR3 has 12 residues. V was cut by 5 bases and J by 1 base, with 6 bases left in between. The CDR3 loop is CASSRQSYEQYF. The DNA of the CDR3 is TGTGCCAGCAGCAGACAGTCCTACGAGCAGTACTTC.

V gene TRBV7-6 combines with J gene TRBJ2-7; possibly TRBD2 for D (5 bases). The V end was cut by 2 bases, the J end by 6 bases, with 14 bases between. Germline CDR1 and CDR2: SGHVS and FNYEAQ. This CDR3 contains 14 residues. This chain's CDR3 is CASSLMSVGGEQYF. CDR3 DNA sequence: TGTGCCAGCAGCTTAATGAGCGTAGGAGGCGAGCAGTACTTC.

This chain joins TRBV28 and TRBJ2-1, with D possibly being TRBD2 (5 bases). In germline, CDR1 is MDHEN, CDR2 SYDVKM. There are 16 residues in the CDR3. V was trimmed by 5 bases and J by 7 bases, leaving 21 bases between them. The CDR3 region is CASSLWSLLGRNEQFF. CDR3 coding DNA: TGTGCCAGCAGTCTTTGGTCGCTACTAGGAAGGAATGAGCAGTTCTTC.

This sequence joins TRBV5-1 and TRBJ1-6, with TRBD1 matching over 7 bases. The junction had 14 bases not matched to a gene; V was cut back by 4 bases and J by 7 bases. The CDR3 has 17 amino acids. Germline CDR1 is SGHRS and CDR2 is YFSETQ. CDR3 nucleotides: TGCGCCAGCAGCCTAAACGCCCGGGACAGCCTCAATTCACCCCTCCACTTT. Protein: CASSLNARDSLNSPLHF.

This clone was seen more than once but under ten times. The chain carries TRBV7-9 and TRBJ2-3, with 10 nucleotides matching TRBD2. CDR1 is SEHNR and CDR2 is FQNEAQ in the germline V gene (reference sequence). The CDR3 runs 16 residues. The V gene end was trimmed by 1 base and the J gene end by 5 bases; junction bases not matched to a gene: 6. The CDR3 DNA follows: TGTGCCAGCAGCTTAGTGGCTAGCGGGGGCGGAGATACGCAGTATTTT. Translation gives CASSLVASGGGDTQYF.

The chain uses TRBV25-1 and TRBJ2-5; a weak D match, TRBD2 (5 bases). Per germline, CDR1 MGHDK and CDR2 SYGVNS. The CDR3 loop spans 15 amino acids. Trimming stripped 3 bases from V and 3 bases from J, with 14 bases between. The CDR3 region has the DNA TGTGCCAGCAGTGACTTGGCGGCTAGCAAAGAGACCCAGTACTTC. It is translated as CASSDLAASKETQYF.

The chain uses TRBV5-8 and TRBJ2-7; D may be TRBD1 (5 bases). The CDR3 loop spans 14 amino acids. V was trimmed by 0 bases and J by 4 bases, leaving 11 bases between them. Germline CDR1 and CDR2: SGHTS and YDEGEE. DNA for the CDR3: TGTGCCAGCAGCTTGGGGGGCGCAGTATACGAGCAGTACTTC. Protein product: CASSLGGAVYEQYF. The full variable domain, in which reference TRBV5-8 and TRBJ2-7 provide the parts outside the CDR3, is EAGVTQSPTHLIKTRGQQATLRCSPISGHTSVYWYQQALGLGLQFLLWYDEGEERNRGNFPPRFSGRQFPNYSSELNVNALELEDSALYLCASSLGGAVYEQYFGPGTRLTVT.

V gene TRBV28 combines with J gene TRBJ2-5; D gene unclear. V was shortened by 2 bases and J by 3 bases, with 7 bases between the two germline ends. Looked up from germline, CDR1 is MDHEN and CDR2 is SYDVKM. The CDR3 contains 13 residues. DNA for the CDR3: TGTGCCAGCAGTTTAGGGCCGAAAGAGACCCAGTACTTC. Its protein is CASSLGPKETQYF. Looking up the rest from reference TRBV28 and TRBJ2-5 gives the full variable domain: DVKVTQSSRYLVKRTGEKVFLECVQDMDHENMFWYRQDPGLGLRLIYFSYDVKMKEKGDIPEGYSVSREKKERFSLILESASTNQTSMYLCASSLGPKETQYFGPGTRLLVL.

Here the CDR3 reads CASSDWTGNEQFF. The CDR3 bases are TGTGCCAGCAGCGACTGGACGGGAAATGAGCAGTTCTTC. The gene calls are TRBV5-4 and TRBJ2-1, with D perhaps matching TRBD2 (5 bases). This CDR3 spans 13 amino acids. CDR1 SGHNT and CDR2 YYREEE come from the germline V gene (reference sequence). V was cut by 4 bases and J by 7 bases, with 12 bases left in between.

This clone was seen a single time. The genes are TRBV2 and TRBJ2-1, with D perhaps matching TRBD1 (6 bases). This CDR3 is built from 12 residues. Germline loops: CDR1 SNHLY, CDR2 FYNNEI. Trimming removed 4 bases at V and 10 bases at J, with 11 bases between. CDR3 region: CASSGAGEEQFF. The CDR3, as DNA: TGTGCCAGCAGTGGGGCAGGGGAAGAGCAGTTCTTC.

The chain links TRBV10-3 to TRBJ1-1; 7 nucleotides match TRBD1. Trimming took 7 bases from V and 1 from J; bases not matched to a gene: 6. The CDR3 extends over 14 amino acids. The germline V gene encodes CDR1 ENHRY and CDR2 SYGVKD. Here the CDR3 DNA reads TGTGCCATCAAGGGGGCGGGGACGAACACTGAAGCTTTCTTT. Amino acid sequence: CAIKGAGTNTEAFF.

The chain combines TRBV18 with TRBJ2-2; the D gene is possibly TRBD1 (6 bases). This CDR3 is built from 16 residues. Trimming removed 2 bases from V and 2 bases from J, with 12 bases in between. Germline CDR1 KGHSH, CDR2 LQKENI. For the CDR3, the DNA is TGTGCCAGCTCACCATCGTCAGGGGTCAACACCGGGGAGCTGTTTTTT. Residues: CASSPSSGVNTGELFF.

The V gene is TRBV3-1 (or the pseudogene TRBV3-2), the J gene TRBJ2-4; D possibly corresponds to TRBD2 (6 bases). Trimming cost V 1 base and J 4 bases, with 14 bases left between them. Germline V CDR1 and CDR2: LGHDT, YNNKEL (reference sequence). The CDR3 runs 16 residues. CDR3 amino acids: CASSQGTKGGKNIQYF. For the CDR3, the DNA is TGTGCCAGCAGCCAAGGGACTAAGGGAGGTAAAAACATTCAGTACTTC.

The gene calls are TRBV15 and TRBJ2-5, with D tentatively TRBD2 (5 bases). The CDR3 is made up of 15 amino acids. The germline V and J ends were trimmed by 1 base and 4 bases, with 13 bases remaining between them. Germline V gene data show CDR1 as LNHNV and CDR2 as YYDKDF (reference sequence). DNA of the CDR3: TGTGCCACCAGCAGAGCGGGCCGTGAGGGAGAGACCCAGTACTTC. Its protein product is CATSRAGREGETQYF.

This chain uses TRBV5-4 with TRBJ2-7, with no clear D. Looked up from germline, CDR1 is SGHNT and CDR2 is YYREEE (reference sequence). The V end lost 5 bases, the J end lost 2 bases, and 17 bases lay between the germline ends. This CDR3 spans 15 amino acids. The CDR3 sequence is CASRSEVGTTYEQYF. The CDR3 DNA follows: TGTGCCAGCAGATCGGAAGTCGGCACCACCTACGAGCAGTACTTC.

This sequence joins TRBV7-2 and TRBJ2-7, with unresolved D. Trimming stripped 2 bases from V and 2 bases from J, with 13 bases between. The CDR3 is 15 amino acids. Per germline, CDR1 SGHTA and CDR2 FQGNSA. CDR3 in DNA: TGTGCCAGCAGCTTAAGCAGCGACGGCCCCTACGAGCAGTACTTC. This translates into CASSLSSDGPYEQYF.

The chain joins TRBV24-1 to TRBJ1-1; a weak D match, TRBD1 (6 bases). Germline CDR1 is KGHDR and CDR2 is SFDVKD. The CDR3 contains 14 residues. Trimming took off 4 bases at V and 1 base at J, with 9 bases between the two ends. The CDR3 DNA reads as TGTGCCACCAGTGAAACAGGGTCGAACACTGAAGCTTTCTTT. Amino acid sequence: CATSETGSNTEAFF.

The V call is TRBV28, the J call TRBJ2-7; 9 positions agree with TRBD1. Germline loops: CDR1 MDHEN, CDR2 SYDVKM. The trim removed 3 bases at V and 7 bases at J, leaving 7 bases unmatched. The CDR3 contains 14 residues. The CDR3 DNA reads TGTGCCAGCAGTTTGGTACAGGGGGCGCGGGAGCAGTACTTC. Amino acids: CASSLVQGAREQYF.